This TCR beta chain was sequenced during a study of a mutant IDH1 vaccine in newly diagnosed glioma. Study at large: Each patient was administered eight vaccinations, scheduled in weeks 1, 3, 5, 7, 11, 15, 19 and 23. Initiation of the vaccine course occurred 4-6 weeks after radiotherapy alone, or alongside temozolomide cycles.

Findings and caveats of the study: Top peripheral T cell clonotype shifts appeared unrelated to pseudoprogression.

The V gene's germline CDR1 is SGHRS and CDR2 YFSETQ. The CDR3 covers 17 residues. V lost 5 bases to trimming and J lost 2 bases, with 21 bases between them. The data were produced by immunoSEQ multiplex PCR, yet TCRdb's version contains in-frame clones alone and is incomplete. The repertoire holds 56,000 or so clones, with 78% as singletons. Time point noted: week 5, during vaccination. Every single dose of the vaccine, 300 ug of mutant IDH1 20-mer peptide, came with topical imiquimod. With respect to this clone: The target antigen is unknown.

The starting material was PBMCs, obtained from a glioma patient whose treatment included an IDH1 peptide vaccine. This receptor was obtained from a woman in her forties with glioma. The genes are TRBV5-1 and TRBJ2-3, with D maybe TRBD2 (7 bases). The CDR3 DNA reads as TGCGCCAGCAGTTTCACCCCGCGGGGGCCTAACACAGATACGCAGTATTTT. This gives the protein CASSFTPRGPNTDTQYF.